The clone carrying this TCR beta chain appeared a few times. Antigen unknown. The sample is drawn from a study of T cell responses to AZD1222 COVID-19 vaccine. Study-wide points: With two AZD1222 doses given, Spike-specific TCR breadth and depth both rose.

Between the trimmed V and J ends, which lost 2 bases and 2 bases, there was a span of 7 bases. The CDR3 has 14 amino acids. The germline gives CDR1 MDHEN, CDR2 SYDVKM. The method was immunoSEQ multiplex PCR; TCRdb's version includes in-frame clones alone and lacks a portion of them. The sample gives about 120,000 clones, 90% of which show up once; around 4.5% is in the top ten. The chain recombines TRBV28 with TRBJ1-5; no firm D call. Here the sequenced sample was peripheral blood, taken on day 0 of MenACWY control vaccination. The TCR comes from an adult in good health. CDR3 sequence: CASSLQVGNQPQHF. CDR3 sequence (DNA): TGTGCCAGCAGTTTACAGGTCGGCAATCAGCCCCAGCATTTT.